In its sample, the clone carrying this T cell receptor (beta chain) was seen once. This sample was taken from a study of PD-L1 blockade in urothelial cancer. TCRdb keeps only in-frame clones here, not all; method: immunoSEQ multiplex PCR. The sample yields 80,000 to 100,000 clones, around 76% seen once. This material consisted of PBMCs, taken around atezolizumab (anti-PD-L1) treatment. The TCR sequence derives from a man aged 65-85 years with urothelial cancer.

The DNA for the CDR3 is TGTGCCAGCAGTGAAGTAGGGGGCCGCTTCTCTGAAAAACTGTTTTTT. This sequence encodes CASSEVGGRFSEKLFF. The genes are TRBV6-1 and TRBJ1-4; TRBD1 agrees at 7 bases. V trimming: 1 base; J trimming: 7 bases; junction bases outside the gene matches: 9. The CDR3 consists of 16 residues. The germline CDR1 and CDR2 sequences are MNHNS and SASEGT.